The sequence of this T cell receptor (beta chain) was determined in a study of shared clonotypes between healthy human individuals. Study in general: Donors, aged 18 to 49, were a couple of women and a few men. CD4 naive and CD4 memory each took three plates per donor, while CD8 naive took two and CD8 memory one.

The assay was run at deep level. Sequenced by immunoSEQ multiplex PCR; TCRdb stores in-frame clones only, minus some. The table shows hundreds of thousands of clones, with about 90% occurring only once. The CDR3 consists of 13 residues. The germline V gene has CDR1 LNHDA and CDR2 SQIVND (reference sequence). The germline V and J ends were trimmed by 3 bases and 5 bases, with 8 bases remaining between them. Naive CD8 cells lacked CD45RO, underwent positive selection for CCR7 and left out terminally differentiated effector memory CD45RA+ cells. With regard to this clone: The target antigen is unknown.

Study-level points and caveats: Donors were few, which limited the genetic and exposure-history diversity represented.

This sequence was found in a man younger than 45 in good health. The rearrangement uses TRBV19 and TRBJ2-1; D is uncertain. Input material: naive CD8+ T cells sorted from blood. CDR3 sequence (DNA): TGTGCCAGTAGTATTTGGAGACACAATGAGCAGTTCTTC. Translation: CASSIWRHNEQFF.